Below are 2 T cell receptor beta chains sequenced from a single sample in a study of cytomegalovirus exposure and HLA in healthy donors. The primer mix had 60 Vbeta and 13 Jbeta primers. Only in-frame clones appear in the TCRdb table, and some are missing; sequencing was by immunoSEQ multiplex PCR. Here the sample spans approximately 200,000 clones, more than 75% being singletons. The sample taken for sequencing was PBMCs. These receptors all come from a woman aged 45-65 years in good health and CMV-seropositive.

This rearrangement joins TRBV5-8 to TRBJ1-5; D gene ambiguous. The CDR3 sequence is 18 residues long. CDR1 and CDR2 from the germline V gene are SGHTS and YDEGEE. The V and J ends lost 6 bases and 0 bases respectively, with 22 bases between them. The CDR3 nucleotides are TGTGCCAGCATCATCCGTGGCAGCGGGGTATATAGCAATCAGCCCCAGCATTTT. Translation: CASIIRGSGVYSNQPQHF.

The genes are TRBV19 and TRBJ2-6; TRBD2 matches at 7 bases. Germline lookup yields CDR1 LNHDA and CDR2 SQIVND (reference sequence). Unmatched junction bases numbered 7, after V lost 2 bases and J lost 0 bases. The CDR3 extends over 18 amino acids. The CDR3, as DNA: TGTGCCAGTAGTATAAGCAGCGGGGCCGTCTCTGGGGCCAACGTCCTGACTTTC. This translates into CASSISSGAVSGANVLTF.